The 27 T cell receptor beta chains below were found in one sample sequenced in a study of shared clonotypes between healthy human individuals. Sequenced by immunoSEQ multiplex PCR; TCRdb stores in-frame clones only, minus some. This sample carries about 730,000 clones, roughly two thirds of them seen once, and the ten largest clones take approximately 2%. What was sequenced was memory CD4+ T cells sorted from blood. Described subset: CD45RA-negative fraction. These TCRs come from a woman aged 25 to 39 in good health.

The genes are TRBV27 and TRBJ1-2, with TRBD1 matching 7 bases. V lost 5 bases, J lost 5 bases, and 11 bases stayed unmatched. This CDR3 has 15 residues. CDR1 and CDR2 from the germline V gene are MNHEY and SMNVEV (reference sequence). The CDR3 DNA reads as TGTGCCAGCAGTCCCAGGGGGGTTACGAGTTATGGCTACACCTTC. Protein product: CASSPRGVTSYGYTF.

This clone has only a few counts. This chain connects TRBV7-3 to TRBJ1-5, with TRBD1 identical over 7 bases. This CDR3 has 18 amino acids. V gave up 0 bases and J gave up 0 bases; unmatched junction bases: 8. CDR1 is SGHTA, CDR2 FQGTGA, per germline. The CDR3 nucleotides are TGTGCCAGCAGCTTAACGGACCCATCAGGGGGTAGCAATCAGCCCCAGCATTTT. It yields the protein CASSLTDPSGGSNQPQHF.

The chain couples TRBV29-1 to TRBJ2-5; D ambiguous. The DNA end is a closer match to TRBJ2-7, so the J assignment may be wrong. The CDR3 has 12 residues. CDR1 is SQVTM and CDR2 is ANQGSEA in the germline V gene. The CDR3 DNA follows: TGCAGCGCCTGCCGGAACAGTCGCGAGCAGTACTTC. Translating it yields CSACRNSREQYF.

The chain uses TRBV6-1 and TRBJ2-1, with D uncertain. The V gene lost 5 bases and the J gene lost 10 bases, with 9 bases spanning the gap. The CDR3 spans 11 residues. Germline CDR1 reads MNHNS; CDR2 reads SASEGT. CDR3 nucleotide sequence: TGTGCCAGCAGTTCTATGGACGAGCAGTTCTTC. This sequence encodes CASSSMDEQFF.

CDR3 residues: CASSEEIGTEAFF. CDR3 DNA sequence: TGTGCCAGCAGTGAAGAAATAGGAACTGAAGCTTTCTTT. J is TRBJ1-1 and V is TRBV2, with D uncertain. V lost 1 base and J 5 bases, leaving 8 bases between the germline ends. CDR3 length equals 13 residues. Germline-derived CDR1 and CDR2 are SNHLY and FYNNEI.

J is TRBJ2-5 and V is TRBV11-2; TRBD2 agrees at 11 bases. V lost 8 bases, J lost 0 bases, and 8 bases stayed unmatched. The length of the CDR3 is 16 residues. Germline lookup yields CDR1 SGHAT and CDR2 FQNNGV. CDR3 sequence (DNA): TGTGCCAGCGGAGGACCTAGCGGGAGGTACCAAGAGACCCAGTACTTC. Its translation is CASGGPSGRYQETQYF.

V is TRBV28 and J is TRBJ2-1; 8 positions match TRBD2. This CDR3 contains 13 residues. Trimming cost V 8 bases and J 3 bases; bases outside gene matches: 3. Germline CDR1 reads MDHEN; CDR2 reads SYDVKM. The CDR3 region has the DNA TGTGCCAGCGGCGGGGGGTTCTACAATGAGCAGTTCTTC. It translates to CASGGGFYNEQFF.

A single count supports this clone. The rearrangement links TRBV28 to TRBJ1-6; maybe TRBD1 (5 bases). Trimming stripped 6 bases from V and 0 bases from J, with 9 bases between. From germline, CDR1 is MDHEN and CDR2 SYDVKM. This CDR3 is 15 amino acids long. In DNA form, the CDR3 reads TGTGCCAGCAGAGGGGCCTACTCCTATAATTCACCCCTCCACTTT. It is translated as CASRGAYSYNSPLHF.

The CDR3 region has the DNA TGCGCCAGCAGCCCTGGGACAGGGCGAGAAAAACTGTTTTTT. It codes for CASSPGTGREKLFF. The chain couples TRBV5-1 to TRBJ1-4; TRBD1 matches at 9 bases. Per germline, CDR1 SGHRS and CDR2 YFSETQ. This CDR3 is built from 14 residues. Losses at the gene ends were 4 bases for V and 8 bases for J; bases not matched to a gene: 6.

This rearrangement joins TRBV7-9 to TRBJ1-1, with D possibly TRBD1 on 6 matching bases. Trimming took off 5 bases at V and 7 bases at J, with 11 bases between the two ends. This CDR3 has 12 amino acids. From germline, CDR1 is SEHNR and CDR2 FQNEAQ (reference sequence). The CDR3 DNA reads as TGTGCCAGCAGCAGACAGGAGAATGAAGCTTTCTTT. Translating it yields CASSRQENEAFF. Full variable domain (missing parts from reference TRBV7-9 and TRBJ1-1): DTGVSQNPRHKITKRGQNVTFRCDPISEHNRLYWYRQTLGQGPEFLTYFQNEAQLEKSRLLSDRFSAERPKGSFSTLEIQRTEQGDSAMYLCASSRQENEAFFGQGTRLTVV.

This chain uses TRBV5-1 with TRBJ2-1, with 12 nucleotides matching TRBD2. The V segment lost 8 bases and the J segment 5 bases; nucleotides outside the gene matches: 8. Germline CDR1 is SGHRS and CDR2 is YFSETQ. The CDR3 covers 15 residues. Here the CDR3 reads CASKTSGSTDNEQFF. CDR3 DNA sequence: TGCGCCAGTAAGACTAGCGGGAGCACCGACAATGAGCAGTTCTTC.

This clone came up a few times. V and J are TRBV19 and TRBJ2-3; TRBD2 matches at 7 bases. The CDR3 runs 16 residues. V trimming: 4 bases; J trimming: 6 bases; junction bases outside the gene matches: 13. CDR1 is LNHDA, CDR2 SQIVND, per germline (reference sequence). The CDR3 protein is CASSTVVASGRDTQYF. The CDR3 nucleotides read TGTGCCAGTAGTACGGTAGTTGCGTCCGGGAGGGATACGCAGTATTTT.

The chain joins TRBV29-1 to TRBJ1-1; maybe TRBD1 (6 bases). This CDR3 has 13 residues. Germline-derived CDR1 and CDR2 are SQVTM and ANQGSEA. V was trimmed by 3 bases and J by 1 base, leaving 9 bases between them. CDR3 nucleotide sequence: TGCAGCGTTGAGCTGGGACAGAACACTGAAGCTTTCTTT. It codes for CSVELGQNTEAFF.

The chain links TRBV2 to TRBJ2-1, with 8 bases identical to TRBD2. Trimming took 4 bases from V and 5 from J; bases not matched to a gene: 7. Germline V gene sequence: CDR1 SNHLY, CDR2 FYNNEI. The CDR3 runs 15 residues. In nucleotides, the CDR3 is TGTGCCAGCAGTGTGACGGGAGGGCCGAACAATGAGCAGTTCTTC. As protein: CASSVTGGPNNEQFF. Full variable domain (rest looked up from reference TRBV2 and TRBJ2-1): EPEVTQTPSHQVTQMGQEVILRCVPISNHLYFYWYRQILGQKVEFLVSFYNNEISEKSEIFDDQFSVERPDGSNFTLKIRSTKLEDSAMYFCASSVTGGPNNEQFFGPGTRLTVL.

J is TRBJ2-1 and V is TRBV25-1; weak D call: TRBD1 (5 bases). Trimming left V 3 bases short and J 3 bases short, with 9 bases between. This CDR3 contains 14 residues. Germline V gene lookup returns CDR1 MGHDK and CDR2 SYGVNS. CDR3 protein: CASSEKTDYNEQFF. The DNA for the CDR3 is TGTGCCAGCAGTGAGAAGACAGACTACAATGAGCAGTTCTTC.

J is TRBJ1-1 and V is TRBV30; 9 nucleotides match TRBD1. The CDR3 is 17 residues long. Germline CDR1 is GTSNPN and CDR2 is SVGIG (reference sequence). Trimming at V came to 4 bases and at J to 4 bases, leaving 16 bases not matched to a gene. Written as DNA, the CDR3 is TGTGCCTGGACCCACCGGACAGGGGATGTAGTTGGCACTGAAGCTTTCTTT. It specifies CAWTHRTGDVVGTEAFF.

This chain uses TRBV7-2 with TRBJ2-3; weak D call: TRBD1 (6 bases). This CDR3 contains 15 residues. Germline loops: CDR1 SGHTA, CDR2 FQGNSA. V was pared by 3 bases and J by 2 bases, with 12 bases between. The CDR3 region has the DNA TGTGCCAGCAGCTTGGGACACCCTATCACAGATACGCAGTATTTT. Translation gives CASSLGHPITDTQYF.

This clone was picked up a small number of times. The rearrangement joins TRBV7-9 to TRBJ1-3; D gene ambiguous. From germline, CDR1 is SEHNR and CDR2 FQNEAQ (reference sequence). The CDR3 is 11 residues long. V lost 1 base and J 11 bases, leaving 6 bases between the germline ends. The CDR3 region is CASSLVDAIYF. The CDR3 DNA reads TGTGCCAGCAGCTTAGTGGACGCCATATATTTT.

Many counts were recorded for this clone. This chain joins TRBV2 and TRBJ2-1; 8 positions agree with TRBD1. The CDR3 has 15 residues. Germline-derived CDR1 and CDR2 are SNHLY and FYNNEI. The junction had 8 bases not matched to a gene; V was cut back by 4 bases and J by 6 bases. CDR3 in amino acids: CASSVEGQALNEQFF. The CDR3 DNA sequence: TGTGCCAGCAGTGTCGAGGGACAGGCTCTCAATGAGCAGTTCTTC.

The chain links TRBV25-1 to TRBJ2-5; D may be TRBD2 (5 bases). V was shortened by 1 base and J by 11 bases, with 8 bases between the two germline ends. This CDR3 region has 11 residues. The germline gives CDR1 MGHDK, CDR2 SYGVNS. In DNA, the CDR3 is TGTGCCAGCAGTGAATCTTGGGAGCAGTACTTC. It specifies CASSESWEQYF. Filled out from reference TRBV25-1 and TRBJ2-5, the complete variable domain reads EADIYQTPRYLVIGTGKKITLECSQTMGHDKMYWYQQDPGMELHLIHYSYGVNSTEKGDLSSESTVSRIRTEHFPLTLESARPSHTSQYLCASSESWEQYFGPGTRLLVL.

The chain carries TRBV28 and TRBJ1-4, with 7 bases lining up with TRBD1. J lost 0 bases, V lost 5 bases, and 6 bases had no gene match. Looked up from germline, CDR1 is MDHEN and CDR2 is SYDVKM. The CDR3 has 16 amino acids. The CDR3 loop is CASSLGTAPTNEKLFF. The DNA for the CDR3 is TGTGCCAGCAGTCTCGGGACAGCCCCAACTAATGAAAAACTGTTTTTT.

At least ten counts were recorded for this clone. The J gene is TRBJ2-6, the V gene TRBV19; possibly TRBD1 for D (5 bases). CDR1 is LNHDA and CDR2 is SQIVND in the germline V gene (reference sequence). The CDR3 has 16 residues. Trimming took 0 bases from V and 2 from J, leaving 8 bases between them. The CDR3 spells CASSIDLGAGANVLTF. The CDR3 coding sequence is TGTGCCAGTAGTATAGATCTAGGGGCTGGGGCCAACGTCCTGACTTTC.

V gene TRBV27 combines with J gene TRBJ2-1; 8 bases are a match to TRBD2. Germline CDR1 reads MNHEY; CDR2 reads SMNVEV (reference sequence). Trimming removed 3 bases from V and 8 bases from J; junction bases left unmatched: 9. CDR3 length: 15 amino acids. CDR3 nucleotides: TGTGCCAGCAGTTTGCGCCGACTAGCGTCGGATGAGCAGTTCTTC. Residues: CASSLRRLASDEQFF.

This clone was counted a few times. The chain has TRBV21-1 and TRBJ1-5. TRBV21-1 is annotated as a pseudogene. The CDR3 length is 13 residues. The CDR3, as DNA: TGTGCCAGCAGCGGAGTGGGGTCTCAGCCCCAGCATTTT. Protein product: CASSGVGSQPQHF.

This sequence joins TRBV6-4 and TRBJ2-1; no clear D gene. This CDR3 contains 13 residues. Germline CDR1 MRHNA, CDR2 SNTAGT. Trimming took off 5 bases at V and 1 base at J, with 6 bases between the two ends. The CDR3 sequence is CASSISSYNEQFF. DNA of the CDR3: TGTGCCAGCAGTATATCTTCCTACAATGAGCAGTTCTTC.

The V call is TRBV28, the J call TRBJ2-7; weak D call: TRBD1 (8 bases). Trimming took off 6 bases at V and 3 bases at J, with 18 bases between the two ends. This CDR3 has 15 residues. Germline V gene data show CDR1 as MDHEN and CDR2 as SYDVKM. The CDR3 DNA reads TGTGCCAGCAGCTTCCTCGGGGGGACAGGCTACGAGCAGTACTTC. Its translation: CASSFLGGTGYEQYF.

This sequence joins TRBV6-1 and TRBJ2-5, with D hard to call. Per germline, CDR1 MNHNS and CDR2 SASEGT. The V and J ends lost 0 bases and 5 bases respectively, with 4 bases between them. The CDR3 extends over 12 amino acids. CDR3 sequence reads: CASSEASETQYF. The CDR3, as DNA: TGTGCCAGCAGTGAAGCGAGTGAGACCCAGTACTTC.